Listed here are 18 T cell receptor beta chains from one sample, sequenced in a study of cytomegalovirus exposure and HLA in healthy donors. Amplification used 60 Vbeta primers and 13 Jbeta primers. TCRdb's table, derived via immunoSEQ multiplex PCR, lists solely in-frame clones and lacks some. This table holds some 140,000 clones, approximately 61% found once. The specimen sequenced was PBMCs. Every receptor here comes from a human donor in good health.

J is TRBJ2-5 and V is TRBV18; D is perhaps TRBD2 (7 bases). The V end was cut by 8 bases, the J end by 1 base, with 11 bases between. The CDR3 has 13 amino acids. The germline V gene has CDR1 KGHSH and CDR2 LQKENI. The CDR3, as DNA: TGTGCCAGCGGGGGGGCTGGCCAAGAGACCCAGTACTTC. It is translated as CASGGAGQETQYF.

V usage is TRBV7-3 and J usage is TRBJ2-5; TRBD2 might be the D (6 bases). The J call may not be correct, given that the DNA end is closer to TRBJ2-7. The V gene's germline CDR1 is SGHTA and CDR2 FQGTGA. CDR3 size: 15 residues. CDR3 nucleotides: TGTGCCAGCAGCTTCCAAGCTGGCGGGACCTACGAGCAGTACTTC. Protein sequence: CASSFQAGGTYEQYF.

V is TRBV19 and J is TRBJ2-3, with TRBD2 matching 8 bases. V lost 0 bases to trimming and J lost 3 bases; unmatched junction nucleotides: 11. Germline CDR1 LNHDA, CDR2 SQIVND (reference sequence). There are 18 residues in the CDR3. CDR3 protein: CASSIDLLAGRSTDTQYF. CDR3 nucleotides: TGTGCCAGTAGTATAGATCTCTTAGCGGGAAGGTCTACAGATACGCAGTATTTT.

The table lists this clone with a few counts. CDR3 sequence (DNA): TGTGCCAGTAGCCCAGAGCTAGCGGGAACCTACGAGCAGTACTTC. This encodes CASSPELAGTYEQYF. The V gene is TRBV19, the J gene TRBJ2-7, with 9 bases lining up with TRBD2. The CDR3 is made up of 15 amino acids. Germline lookup yields CDR1 LNHDA and CDR2 SQIVND (reference sequence). The junction had 8 bases not matched to a gene; V was cut back by 6 bases and J by 2 bases.

This clone was seen more than once but under ten times. The CDR3 nucleotides read TGCGCCAGCAGCCAAGGCCTAGCGGGAGAGTGGACCGGGGAGCTGTTTTTT. Translation: CASSQGLAGEWTGELFF. The chain is built from TRBV4-1 and TRBJ2-2; 10 bases line up with TRBD2. This CDR3 contains 17 residues. After removal of 1 base from V and 5 bases from J, the junction contained 7 bases not matched to a gene. CDR1 and CDR2 (germline): MGHRA, YSYEKL.

The V gene is TRBV4-1, the J gene TRBJ2-7; a possible D gene is TRBD2 (5 bases). Germline values: CDR1 MGHRA, CDR2 YSYEKL. Trimming removed 0 bases from V and 2 bases from J, with 14 bases in between. The CDR3 is 16 residues long. The CDR3 reads CASSQDRTGRPYEQYF. CDR3 in DNA: TGCGCCAGCAGCCAAGATAGGACTGGCAGACCCTACGAGCAGTACTTC.

This chain connects TRBV5-6 to TRBJ2-4, with a tentative D call TRBD1 (6 bases). The V gene's germline CDR1 is SGHDT and CDR2 YYEEEE. Trimming shortened V by 4 bases and J by 8 bases, and 16 bases separated the two germline ends. The CDR3 is 14 amino acids. CDR3 DNA sequence: TGTGCCAGCAGCCTACCCCGAAAGGGGGACATTCAGTACTTC. This gives the protein CASSLPRKGDIQYF.

This clone was detected a few times. V usage is TRBV27 and J usage is TRBJ2-7; 11 positions agree with TRBD2. Germline trimming cut 10 bases from V and 3 bases from J; bases unmatched to any gene: 8. This CDR3 is built from 14 residues. From germline, CDR1 is MNHEY and CDR2 SMNVEV (reference sequence). The CDR3 DNA reads TGTGCCACCGGTAGCGGGAGGGGGAACTACGAGCAGTACTTC. It specifies CATGSGRGNYEQYF.

This clone was detected once. The chain is built from TRBV4-1 and TRBJ2-5, with 11 bases fitting TRBD2. The J call may be incorrect, as the DNA end agrees better with TRBJ2-7. Germline V lookup: CDR1 MGHRA, CDR2 YSYEKL. The CDR3 sequence is 14 residues long. The CDR3 DNA is TGCGCCAGCAGCCAAGCTGGACTAGCGGGCGAGCAGTACTTC. It translates to CASSQAGLAGEQYF.

The chain uses TRBV10-3 and TRBJ1-2; 10 bases agree with TRBD1. V gave up 4 bases and J gave up 7 bases; unmatched junction bases: 6. CDR3 length equals 14 residues. Per the germline V gene, CDR1 is ENHRY and CDR2 is SYGVKD. The chain's CDR3 is CAISGGTGEGGYTF. The CDR3 coding sequence is TGTGCCATCAGTGGTGGGACAGGGGAAGGTGGCTACACCTTC.

The chain employs TRBV19 and TRBJ1-5; maybe TRBD1 (5 bases). Germline V gene data show CDR1 as LNHDA and CDR2 as SQIVND (reference sequence). With 3 bases removed from V and 3 bases from J, the gap between germline ends came to 12 bases. This CDR3 is built from 15 residues. DNA for the CDR3: TGTGCCAGTAGTATGAATGACAGCCCCAATCAGCCCCAGCATTTT. As protein: CASSMNDSPNQPQHF.

The J gene is TRBJ2-7, the V gene TRBV19, with TRBD2 matching 11 bases. This CDR3 has 16 residues. V shed 6 bases and J 2 bases; nucleotides not matched to a gene: 9. Germline CDR1 reads LNHDA; CDR2 reads SQIVND (reference sequence). CDR3 loop: CASRTKGTSGTYEQYF. CDR3 DNA: TGTGCCAGTAGAACTAAAGGGACTAGCGGCACCTACGAGCAGTACTTC.

The chain employs TRBV5-1 and TRBJ1-3; D gene unclear. Germline V gene lookup returns CDR1 SGHRS and CDR2 YFSETQ. The CDR3 spans 14 residues. Between the trimmed V and J ends, which lost 4 bases and 0 bases, there was a span of 8 bases. DNA of the CDR3: TGCGCCAGCAGCGCCGGTTACTCTGGAAACACCATATATTTT. Translated: CASSAGYSGNTIYF.

The chain joins TRBV18 to TRBJ2-3; tentatively, D is TRBD2 (5 bases). The CDR3 runs 18 residues. Looked up from germline, CDR1 is KGHSH and CDR2 is LQKENI. The ends were cut back, 0 bases at V and 2 bases at J, with 18 bases in the middle. DNA for the CDR3: TGTGCCAGCTCACCACCGGGGAGATCCGGGTATTCCACAGATACGCAGTATTTT. Translation gives CASSPPGRSGYSTDTQYF.

Only one count was recorded for this clone. V gene TRBV18 combines with J gene TRBJ2-5; 12 bases fit TRBD2. The assigned J gene may be wrong: the sequence end matches TRBJ2-7 better. Per the germline V gene, CDR1 is KGHSH and CDR2 is LQKENI. CDR3 length: 14 amino acids. CDR3 amino acids: CASSPGTSGSEQYF. The CDR3 DNA is TGTGCCAGCTCACCCGGGACTAGCGGGTCCGAGCAGTACTTC.

V and J are TRBV7-2 and TRBJ1-5, with TRBD1 as a possible D gene (6 bases). CDR1 is SGHTA and CDR2 is FQGNSA in the germline V gene. CDR3 length: 13 amino acids. Trimming pared 4 bases from V and 7 bases from J, leaving 11 bases between. DNA for the CDR3: TGTGCCAGCAGCTCAGGGGCCCGACAGCCCCAGCATTTT. As protein: CASSSGARQPQHF.

This clone was detected only a few times. The chain is built from TRBV4-1 and TRBJ1-4; no clear D gene. Trimming took off 0 bases at V and 0 bases at J, with 8 bases between the two ends. CDR1 MGHRA and CDR2 YSYEKL come from the germline V gene. This CDR3 spans 16 amino acids. The CDR3 DNA follows: TGCGCCAGCAGCCAAGAAGGCGGTGCAACTAATGAAAAACTGTTTTTT. Its translation is CASSQEGGATNEKLFF.

The genes are TRBV5-1 and TRBJ2-3; 11 bases match TRBD2. The CDR3 runs to 18 residues. CDR1 is SGHRS and CDR2 is YFSETQ in the germline V gene. J lost 7 bases, V lost 0 bases, and 13 bases had no gene match. The CDR3 spells CASSLASGRLPGVYTQYF. CDR3 bases: TGCGCCAGCAGCTTGGCTAGCGGGAGGCTACCTGGGGTATATACGCAGTATTTT.